This TCR beta chain was documented in a study of T cell responses to AZD1222 COVID-19 vaccine. Study-wide results and caveats: Increases in Spike-specific TCR breadth and depth were seen after two AZD1222 doses. Spike as a whole was targeted by vaccine-associated CD4 TCRs, dominant at 160-218 and 743-854. White British ancestry dominated among donors, who included more females, and clonal diversity was possibly underestimated.

About this clone: Its specificity is unknown.

This CDR3 has 12 amino acids. The V gene lost 9 bases and the J gene lost 1 base, with 9 bases spanning the gap. From germline, CDR1 is SNHLY and CDR2 FYNNEI. Using immunoSEQ multiplex PCR, the repertoire was profiled, and TCRdb retains in-frame clones only, with some absent. The sample has over 150,000 clones, roughly 90% seen once. The material sequenced was peripheral blood, taken 28 days after the second AZD1222 dose. The V call is TRBV2, the J call TRBJ1-1; the D gene is possibly TRBD1 (5 bases). The clonotype was recovered from an adult who received the AZD1222 COVID-19 vaccine. CDR3 nucleotide sequence: TGTGCCAGAGCAGGGAGGAACACTGAAGCTTTCTTT. Translated: CARAGRNTEAFF.